Listed here are 8 T cell receptor beta chains from one sample, sequenced in a study of OX40 agonist ivuxolimab in advanced cancers. The repertoire was sequenced with immunoSEQ multiplex PCR; TCRdb's copy has only in-frame clones and lacks some. The data contain tens of thousands of clones, about 80% of them seen just once; the ten biggest clones take up roughly 3%. The input for sequencing was CD4+ or CD8+ T cells sorted from blood, taken in a trial of the OX40 agonist ivuxolimab. The receptors were sampled from an adult with an advanced solid tumor such as melanoma, head and neck, liver or kidney cancer.

The chain has TRBV7-9 and TRBJ2-5; D gene uncertain. In germline, CDR1 is SEHNR, CDR2 FQNEAQ (reference sequence). The V end was cut by 1 base, the J end by 3 bases, with 6 bases between. The CDR3 is made up of 13 amino acids. CDR3 amino acids: CASSLGAKETQYF. Here the CDR3 DNA reads TGTGCCAGCAGCTTAGGTGCTAAAGAGACCCAGTACTTC.

The J gene is TRBJ2-2, the V gene TRBV14, with 8 bases identical to TRBD1. This CDR3 comprises 16 residues. V dropped 4 bases and J dropped 1; count of bases not matched to a gene: 5. CDR1 is SGHDN and CDR2 is FVKESK in the germline V gene. Here the CDR3 reads CASSRLGQGNTGELFF. The CDR3 DNA is TGTGCCAGCAGCCGTCTCGGACAGGGGAACACCGGGGAGCTGTTTTTT.

The chain has TRBV7-8 and TRBJ2-5; D uncertain. The germline V gene encodes CDR1 SGHVS and CDR2 FQNEAQ. V was clipped by 1 base and J by 2 bases, with 11 bases between them. The CDR3 extends over 15 amino acids. CDR3 region: CASSLVVGLQETQYF. The CDR3 DNA sequence: TGTGCCAGCAGCTTAGTTGTCGGCCTACAAGAGACCCAGTACTTC.

The chain recombines TRBV6-6 with TRBJ1-4, with D unresolved. V lost 5 bases and J 2 bases, leaving 9 bases between the germline ends. Germline CDR1 reads MNHNY; CDR2 reads SVGAGI (reference sequence). This CDR3 comprises 14 residues. The CDR3 nucleotides are TGTGCCAGCAGTCCCATGGCTACTAATGAAAAACTGTTTTTT. It codes for CASSPMATNEKLFF.

The V call is TRBV6-4, the J call TRBJ1-5; unclear D gene. CDR1 is MRHNA and CDR2 is SNTAGT in the germline V gene. V gave up 4 bases and J gave up 1 base, with 5 bases separating them. CDR3 size: 13 residues. CDR3 region: CASSVESNQPQHF. The CDR3 nucleotides read TGTGCCAGCAGTGTCGAGAGCAATCAGCCCCAGCATTTT.

The chain couples TRBV5-6 to TRBJ1-2, with D unresolved. From germline, CDR1 is SGHDT and CDR2 YYEEEE. The CDR3 extends over 14 amino acids. V lost 1 base and J 0 bases, leaving 7 bases between the germline ends. Written as DNA, the CDR3 is TGTGCCAGCAGCTTGAGGGTAGCTAACTATGGCTACACCTTC. As protein: CASSLRVANYGYTF.

This clone has more than one count but fewer than ten. The V and J genes are TRBV10-2 and TRBJ2-2; the D gene is possibly TRBD2 (5 bases). V was trimmed by 6 bases and J by 5 bases, leaving 13 bases between them. This CDR3 spans 14 amino acids. The germline V gene encodes CDR1 WSHSY and CDR2 SAAADI. Here the CDR3 reads CASSGEPGTGELFF. CDR3 in DNA: TGCGCCAGCAGCGGGGAACCGGGGACCGGGGAGCTGTTTTTT.

The chain couples TRBV4-3 to TRBJ2-3; maybe TRBD1 (5 bases). This CDR3 has 16 amino acids. The germline V gene encodes CDR1 LGHNA and CDR2 YSLEER. The V gene lost 0 bases and the J gene lost 4 bases, with 14 bases spanning the gap. The CDR3 DNA follows: TGCGCCAGCAGCCAAGACTTAGTCCTAGGGGCAGATACGCAGTATTTT. Encoded protein: CASSQDLVLGADTQYF.